This T cell receptor beta chain was profiled in a study of chemoradiotherapy in HPV16-positive cancers. Study-wide findings and caveats: Only a couple of HPV16-positive patients supplied the functional HPV-specificity definition. During treatment, candidate HPV-specific clones and E7-related motifs expanded in tumor.

To note about this clone: Its antigen is not identified.

Assay used: immunoSEQ multiplex PCR; TCRdb lists only in-frame clones, some missing. This table holds around 24,000 clones, roughly 90% found once. Germline loops: CDR1 SNHLY, CDR2 FYNNEI. V lost 7 bases and J 1 base, leaving 7 bases between the germline ends. There are 12 residues in the CDR3. This chain links TRBV2 with TRBJ1-1; D gene uncertain. The sequence was collected from a human donor with HPV-associated anogenital cancer. The sequenced sample was blood, obtained from a patient who underwent chemoradiotherapy. DNA of the CDR3: TGTGCCAGCAAGTCCGGGAACACTGAAGCTTTCTTT. Translation gives CASKSGNTEAFF.